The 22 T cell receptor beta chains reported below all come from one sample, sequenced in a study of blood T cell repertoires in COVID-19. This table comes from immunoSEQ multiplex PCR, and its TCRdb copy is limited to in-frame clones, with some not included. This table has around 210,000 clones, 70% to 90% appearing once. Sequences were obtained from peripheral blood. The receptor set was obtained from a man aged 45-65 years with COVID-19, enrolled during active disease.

DNA for the CDR3: TGTGCCAGCAGCCCGGGGCCGGGGGGACCCTCCTACGAGCAGTACTTC. Residues: CASSPGPGGPSYEQYF. V usage is TRBV6-6 and J usage is TRBJ2-7; TRBD2 matches at 7 bases. Germline V lookup: CDR1 MNHNY, CDR2 SVGAGI (reference sequence). V trimming: 6 bases; J trimming: 0 bases; junction bases outside the gene matches: 11. This CDR3 contains 16 residues.

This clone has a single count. CDR3 sequence reads: CASSFTVATGTGAHQPQHF. The CDR3 DNA is TGTGCCAGCAGTTTTACAGTCGCGACCGGGACAGGGGCCCATCAGCCCCAGCATTTT. The chain recombines TRBV6-2 or TRBV6-3 with TRBJ1-5, with 10 nucleotides matching TRBD1. Germline lookup yields CDR1 MNHEY and CDR2 SVGEGT. CDR3 length equals 19 residues. After removal of 4 bases from V and 5 bases from J, the junction contained 17 bases not matched to a gene.

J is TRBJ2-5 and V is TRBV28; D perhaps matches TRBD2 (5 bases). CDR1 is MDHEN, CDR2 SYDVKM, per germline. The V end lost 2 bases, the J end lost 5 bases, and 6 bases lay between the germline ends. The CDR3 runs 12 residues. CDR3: CASSLRGETQYF. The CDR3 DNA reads TGTGCCAGCAGTTTACGAGGGGAGACCCAGTACTTC.

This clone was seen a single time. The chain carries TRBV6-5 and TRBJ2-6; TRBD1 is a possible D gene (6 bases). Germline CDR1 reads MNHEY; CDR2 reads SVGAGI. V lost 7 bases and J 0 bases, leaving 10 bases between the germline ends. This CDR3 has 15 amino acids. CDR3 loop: CASKTGTSGANVLTF. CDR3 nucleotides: TGTGCCAGCAAAACAGGGACCTCTGGGGCCAACGTCCTGACTTTC.

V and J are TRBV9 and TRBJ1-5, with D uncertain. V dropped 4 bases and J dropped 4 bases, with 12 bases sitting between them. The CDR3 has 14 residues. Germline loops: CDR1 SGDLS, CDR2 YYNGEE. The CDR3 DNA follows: TGTGCCAGCAGCAATCTACGGGATAATCAGCCCCAGCATTTT. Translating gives CASSNLRDNQPQHF.

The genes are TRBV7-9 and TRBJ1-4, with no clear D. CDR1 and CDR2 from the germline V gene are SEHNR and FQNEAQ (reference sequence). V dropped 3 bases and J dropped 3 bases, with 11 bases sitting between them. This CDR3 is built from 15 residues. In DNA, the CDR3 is TGTGCCAGCAGCTTTACAGACGTACCTAATGAAAAACTGTTTTTT. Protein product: CASSFTDVPNEKLFF.

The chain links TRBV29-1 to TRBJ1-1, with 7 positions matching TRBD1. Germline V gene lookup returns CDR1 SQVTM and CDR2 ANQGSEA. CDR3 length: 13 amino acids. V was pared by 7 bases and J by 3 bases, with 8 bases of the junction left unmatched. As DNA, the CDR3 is TGCAGCGGCCAGAGGGGGCTGGACACTGAAGCTTTCTTT. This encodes CSGQRGLDTEAFF. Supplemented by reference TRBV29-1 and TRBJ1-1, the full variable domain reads SAVISQKPSRDICQRGTSLTIQCQVDSQVTMMFWYRQQPGQSLTLIATANQGSEATYESGFVIDKFPISRPNLTFSTLTVSNMSPEDSSIYLCSGQRGLDTEAFFGQGTRLTVV.

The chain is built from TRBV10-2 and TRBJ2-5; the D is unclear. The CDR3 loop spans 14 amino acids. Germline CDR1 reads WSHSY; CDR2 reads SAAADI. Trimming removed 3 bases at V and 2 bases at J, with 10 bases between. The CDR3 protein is CASSEIYAQETQYF. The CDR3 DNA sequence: TGCGCCAGCAGTGAAATCTACGCTCAAGAGACCCAGTACTTC.

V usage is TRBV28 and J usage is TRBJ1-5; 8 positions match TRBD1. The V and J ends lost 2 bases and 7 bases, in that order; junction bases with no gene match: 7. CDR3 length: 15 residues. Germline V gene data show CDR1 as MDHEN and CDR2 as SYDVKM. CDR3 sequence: CASSLEGRGRQPQHF. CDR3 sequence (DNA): TGTGCCAGCAGTTTAGAGGGCAGGGGGCGACAGCCCCAGCATTTT.

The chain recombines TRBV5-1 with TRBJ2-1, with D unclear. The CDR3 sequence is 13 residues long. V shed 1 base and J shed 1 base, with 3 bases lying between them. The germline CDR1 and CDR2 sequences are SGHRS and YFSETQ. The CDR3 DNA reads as TGCGCCAGCAGCTTGTATTCCTACAATGAGCAGTTCTTC. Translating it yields CASSLYSYNEQFF.

CDR3 DNA sequence: TGTGCCTACCTCAGGGGGCGATCCGGGGAGCTGTTTTTT. This codes for CAYLRGRSGELFF. The chain links TRBV30 to TRBJ2-2, with 8 bases that match TRBD1. This CDR3 spans 13 amino acids. The junction had 7 bases not matched to a gene; V was cut back by 7 bases and J by 6 bases. Germline CDR1 GTSNPN, CDR2 SVGIG (reference sequence). Complete variable domain (other parts from reference TRBV30 and TRBJ2-2): SQTIHQWPATLVQPVGSPLSLECTVEGTSNPNLYWYRQAAGRGLQLLFYSVGIGQISSEVPQNLSASRPQDRQFILSSKKLLLSDSGFYLCAYLRGRSGELFFGEGSRLTVL.

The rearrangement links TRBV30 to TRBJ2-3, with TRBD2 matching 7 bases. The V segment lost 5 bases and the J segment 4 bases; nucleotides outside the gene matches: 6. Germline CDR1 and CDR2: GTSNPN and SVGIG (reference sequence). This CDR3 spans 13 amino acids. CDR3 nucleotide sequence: TGTGCCTGGGGGAGGGCGGTCGCAGATACGCAGTATTTT. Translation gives CAWGRAVADTQYF.

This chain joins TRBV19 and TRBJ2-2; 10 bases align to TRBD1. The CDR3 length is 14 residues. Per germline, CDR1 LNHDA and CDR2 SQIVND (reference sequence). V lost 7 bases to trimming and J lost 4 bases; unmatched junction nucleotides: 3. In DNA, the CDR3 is TGTGCCAGTATTCGGACAGGGGGCACCGGGGAGCTGTTTTTT. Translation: CASIRTGGTGELFF.

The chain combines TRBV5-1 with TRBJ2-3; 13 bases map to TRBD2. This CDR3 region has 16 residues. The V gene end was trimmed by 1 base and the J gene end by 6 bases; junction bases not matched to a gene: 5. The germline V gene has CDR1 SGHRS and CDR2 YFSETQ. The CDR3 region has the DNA TGCGCCAGCAGCTTGACTAGCGGGGGGGCCAGGGATACGCAGTATTTT. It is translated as CASSLTSGGARDTQYF.

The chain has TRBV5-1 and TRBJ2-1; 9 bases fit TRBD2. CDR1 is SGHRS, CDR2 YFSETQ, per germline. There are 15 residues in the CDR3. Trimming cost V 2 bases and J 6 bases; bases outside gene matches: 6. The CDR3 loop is CASSLRTSDGNEQFF. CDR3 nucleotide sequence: TGCGCCAGCAGCTTAAGGACTAGCGACGGCAATGAGCAGTTCTTC.

Written as DNA, the CDR3 is TGTGCCAGCAGCTCTACCGGGACTAGCTACAATGAGCAGTTCTTC. Translated: CASSSTGTSYNEQFF. V and J are TRBV7-2 and TRBJ2-1; TRBD2 matches at 8 bases. The V and J ends lost 4 bases and 3 bases, in that order; junction bases with no gene match: 5. Germline lookup yields CDR1 SGHTA and CDR2 FQGNSA. The CDR3 is made up of 15 amino acids.

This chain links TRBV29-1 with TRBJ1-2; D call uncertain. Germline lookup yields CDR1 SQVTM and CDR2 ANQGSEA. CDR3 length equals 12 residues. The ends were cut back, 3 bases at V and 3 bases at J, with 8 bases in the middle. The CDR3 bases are TGCAGCGTTGAGCGGAGGGACTATGGCTACACCTTC. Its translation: CSVERRDYGYTF. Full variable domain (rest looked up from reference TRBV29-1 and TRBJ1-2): SAVISQKPSRDICQRGTSLTIQCQVDSQVTMMFWYRQQPGQSLTLIATANQGSEATYESGFVIDKFPISRPNLTFSTLTVSNMSPEDSSIYLCSVERRDYGYTFGSGTRLTVV.

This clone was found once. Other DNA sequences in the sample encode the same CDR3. CDR3 sequence: CASSLPGQGSGELFF. The CDR3 DNA reads as TGCGCCAGCAGCTTACCGGGACAGGGTTCCGGGGAGCTGTTTTTT. V usage is TRBV5-1 and J usage is TRBJ2-2; 9 bases are a match to TRBD1. There are 15 residues in the CDR3. Germline V gene data show CDR1 as SGHRS and CDR2 as YFSETQ. The J segment lost 6 bases and the V segment lost 2 bases, leaving 5 bases of the junction unmatched.

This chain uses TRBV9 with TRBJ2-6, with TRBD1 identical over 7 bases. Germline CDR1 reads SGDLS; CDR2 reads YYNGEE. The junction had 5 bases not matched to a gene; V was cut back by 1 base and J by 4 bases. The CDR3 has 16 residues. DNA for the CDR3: TGTGCCAGCAGCGTATCGGACAGGCCCGGGGCCAACGTCCTGACTTTC. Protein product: CASSVSDRPGANVLTF.

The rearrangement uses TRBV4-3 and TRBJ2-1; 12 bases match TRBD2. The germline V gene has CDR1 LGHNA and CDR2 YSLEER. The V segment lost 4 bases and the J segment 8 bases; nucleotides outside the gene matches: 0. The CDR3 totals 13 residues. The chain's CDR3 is CASSRLAGDEQFF. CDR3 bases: TGCGCCAGCAGCCGACTAGCGGGGGATGAGCAGTTCTTC.

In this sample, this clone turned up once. This CDR3 reads CASSSLTGEDNYGYTF. The CDR3 coding sequence is TGTGCCAGCAGTTCCTTGACAGGGGAGGATAACTATGGCTACACCTTC. The V call is TRBV28, the J call TRBJ1-2; TRBD1 aligns across 8 bases. Germline V gene sequence: CDR1 MDHEN, CDR2 SYDVKM. The ends lost 4 bases at V and 1 base at J; junction bases unmatched: 8. This CDR3 contains 16 residues.

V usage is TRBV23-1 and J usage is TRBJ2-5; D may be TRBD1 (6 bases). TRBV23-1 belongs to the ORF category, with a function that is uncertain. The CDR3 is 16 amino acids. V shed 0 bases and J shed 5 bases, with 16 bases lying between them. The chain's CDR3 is CASSQSLARGWETQYF. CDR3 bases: TGCGCCAGCAGTCAATCGCTCGCCAGGGGATGGGAGACCCAGTACTTC.